A selection of T cell receptor beta chains follows, all from one sample in a study of T cell changes during pregnancy in multiple sclerosis. Clones were read by immunoSEQ multiplex PCR, and TCRdb kept only the in-frame ones, dropping some. In the table there are 70,000 to 95,000 clones, 85% to 95% of which are singletons. The sequencing used peripheral blood, collected in the third trimester of pregnancy. The origin of the receptors is a female donor with multiple sclerosis, enrolled in a pregnancy study. CDR3s include the opening cysteine and the closing phenylalanine or tryptophan.

V gene: TRBV18
CDR3 protein: CASSPPSGSLLKQYF

V gene: TRBV6-1
CDR3 protein: CASSEPPDRSQPQHF

V gene: TRBV19
CDR3 protein: CASSIQGTGSYEQYF

V gene: TRBV28
CDR3 protein: CASSFSGSYGYTF

V gene: TRBV6-1
CDR3 protein: CASSVAGLYNEQFF

V gene: TRBV2
CDR3 protein: CASSRTSGSGNEQFF

V gene: TRBV6-6
CDR3 protein: CASSYNQGNIQYF

V gene: TRBV5-1
CDR3 protein: CASSLQLANTGELFF

V gene: TRBV27
CDR3 protein: CASSLLRGLAGNEQYF

V gene: TRBV5-1
CDR3 protein: CASSLTSGRATGELFF

V gene: TRBV7-9
CDR3 protein: CASSSGQVYGYTF

V gene: TRBV5-5
CDR3 protein: CASSWTGRNNEQFF

V gene: TRBV13
CDR3 protein: CASSRGGIAEAFF

V gene: TRBV6-6
CDR3 protein: CASSYSQGSAYEQYF

V gene: TRBV28
CDR3 protein: CASSLFSGVGEQYF

V gene: TRBV9
CDR3 protein: CASSRSLGRGTDTQYF

V gene: TRBV5-6
CDR3 protein: CASSLGYGTEAFF

V gene: TRBV5-1
CDR3 protein: CASSLALSSYNEQFF

V gene: TRBV29-1
CDR3 protein: CSVDVDNSGNTIYF

V gene: TRBV29-1
CDR3 protein: CSVNGRSHTEAFF

V gene: TRBV28
CDR3 protein: CASSPHERDYNEQFF

V gene: TRBV2
CDR3 protein: CASNGEQGAQKIDPYEQYF

V gene: TRBV27
CDR3 protein: CASSLLTGAGGYTF

V gene: TRBV27
CDR3 protein: CASSMTVPPTNEKLFF

V gene: TRBV19
CDR3 protein: CASSIGGVTRSYNEQFF

V gene: TRBV7-2
CDR3 protein: CASSPDSLSGNTIYF

V gene: TRBV5-1
CDR3 protein: CASSSVAGGILNTGELFF

V gene: TRBV28
CDR3 protein: CASSFGAGLPDTQYF

V gene: TRBV27
CDR3 protein: CASSPPGPLTDTQYF

V gene: TRBV25-1
CDR3 protein: CASSQRTGYSGANVLTF

V gene: TRBV11-3
CDR3 protein: CASSSVSGLAGGHEQFF

V gene: TRBV27
CDR3 protein: CASSRDRAFSYEQYF

V gene: TRBV4-1
CDR3 protein: CASSQPKDRGNVAFF

V gene: TRBV18
CDR3 protein: CASSPLRQGGETQYF

V gene: TRBV14
CDR3 protein: CASSQDLGDRAYGYTF

V gene: TRBV6-1
CDR3 protein: CASNREEGRAFF